This T cell receptor beta chain was identified in a study of blood T cell repertoires in COVID-19 (TCRdb year 2020). With regard to the full study: Samples from collaborators originated in the United States, Italy and Spain and spanned both the acute and convalescent phases of COVID-19. The dataset comprised deeply sampled blood TCRbeta repertoires from subjects exposed to, actively infected with, or recovered from COVID-19. A freely available public database, intended as a resource for researchers studying the immune response to SARS-CoV-2, is where the repertoires were released. The prospective study material was composed of cDNA or gDNA derived from T cells, B-cell-depleted T cells, or PBMCs. The sample metadata nearly always contained a de-identified subject ID, COVID-19 status, age in years and sex. Where HLA class I and class II types were available, the types were taken from metadata supplied by the sample provider, not from assay-based typing. Samples came from the ongoing ImmuneRACE study (first 160 participants) plus 1,254 subjects from 6 global collaborators.

The CDR3 goes from the cysteine to the phenylalanine over 14 residues. Just the 42-base CDR3 DNA is kept, in frame starting at base 1. As encoded in the germline V gene (reference sequence), CDR1 is SEHNR while CDR2 is FQNEAQ. For this chain, trimming is 5 bases at the V end and 3 bases at the J end, and the number of junction bases without a gene match is 6. Enrolling through a virtual design, the prospective study's participants ranged in age from about 18 to 100 years and lived across roughly 23 United States geographic areas. In the prospective study, participants were assigned to cohorts based on the clinical history participants reported in a screening survey and a study questionnaire. For ImmuneRACE Cohort 3, a participant was defined as recovered based on two consecutive negative NP/OP PCR tests, clearance by a healthcare professional, or resolution of symptoms. In the prospective study, whole blood, serum and a nasopharyngeal or oropharyngeal swab were collected from each participant by mobile phlebotomists. Additional blood draws and questionnaires over an approximately two-month period could optionally be provided by prospective study participants. Before DNA extraction, blood samples from the prospective study were shipped at room temperature or frozen.

Overall study results and their limits: How much clinical and demographic metadata was included differed by source and by participant, and the metadata was provided uncurated.

TCRbeta CDR3 regions were amplified from genomic DNA using the immunoSEQ Assay, a bias-controlled multiplex PCR. The authors' analysis ran thus. Nucleated cell counts per sample were estimated from amplification of reference gene primers within the assay. To quantify the absolute abundance of each unique TCRbeta CDR3 rearrangement, sequence reads were collapsed and filtered. Productive Simpson clonality was computed per sample as the square root of Simpson's diversity index over productive rearrangements. The source is immuneACCESS, and TCRdb retained only in-frame sequences with V and J called. Part of the clones is not carried over; for the studies checked, unresolved V genes explain less than half of this, and the remainder is unexplained. That table gives V, J and clone size, and the DNA gave D and trimming. Within this sample are roughly 150,000 clones, with around 85% of them counted one time only. 6.2% of the sample is held by the ten biggest clonotypes.

A single count supports this clone. Its antigen has not been determined. No base-level quality is on record; no much larger clone is a single base apart. The receptor comes from a woman aged 40 to 50 who had recovered from COVID-19. The receptor chain draws on TRBV7-9 and TRBJ2-7; 8 nucleotides in the junction match TRBD1. Material: PBMCs or T cells enriched from blood (not recorded which). This receptor has the CDR3 CASSQQQGDYEQYF. In nucleotides, the sequence is TGTGCCAGCAGCCAACAACAGGGGGACTACGAGCAGTACTTC.